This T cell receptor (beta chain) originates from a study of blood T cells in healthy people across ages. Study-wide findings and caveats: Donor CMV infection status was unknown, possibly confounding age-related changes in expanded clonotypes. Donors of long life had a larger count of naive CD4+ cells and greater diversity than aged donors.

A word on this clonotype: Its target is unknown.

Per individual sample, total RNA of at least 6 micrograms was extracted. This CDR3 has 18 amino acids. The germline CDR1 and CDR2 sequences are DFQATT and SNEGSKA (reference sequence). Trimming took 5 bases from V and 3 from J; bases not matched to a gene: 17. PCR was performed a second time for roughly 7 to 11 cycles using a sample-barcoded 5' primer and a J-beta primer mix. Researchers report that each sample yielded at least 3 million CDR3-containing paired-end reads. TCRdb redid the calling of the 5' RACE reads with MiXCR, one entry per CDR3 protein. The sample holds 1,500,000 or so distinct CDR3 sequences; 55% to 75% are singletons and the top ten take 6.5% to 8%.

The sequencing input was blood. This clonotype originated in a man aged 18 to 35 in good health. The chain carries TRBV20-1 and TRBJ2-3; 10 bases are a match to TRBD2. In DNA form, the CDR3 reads TGCAGTGCTGACACCGGGACTAGCGAGACACTAACTACAGATACGCAGTATTTT. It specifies CSADTGTSETLTTDTQYF.